Detailed here is one T cell receptor beta chain. Its specificity is not known. These data are taken from a study of OX40 agonist ivuxolimab in advanced cancers. Study context: Patient treatment consisted of intravenous ivuxolimab administration every 2 weeks at 0.01 to 10 mg/kg. Study results and limitations: At 0.1 to 3.0 mg/kg and by week 6, clonal expansion occurred in CD4+ and CD8+ blood T cells.

Repertoires were generated with immunoSEQ multiplex PCR, while TCRdb's copy carries only in-frame clones and drops some. The data hold 100,000 or so clones, with roughly 95% observed a single time. Excluded were patients having autoimmune disease history or systemic immunosuppression. The CDR3 contains 19 residues. The V gene's germline CDR1 is SEHNR and CDR2 FQNEAQ (reference sequence). The V gene end was trimmed by 0 bases and the J gene end by 3 bases; junction bases not matched to a gene: 15. V gene TRBV7-9 combines with J gene TRBJ2-7; 9 nucleotides agree with TRBD2. The sequenced sample was CD4+ or CD8+ T cells sorted from blood, obtained in a trial of the OX40 agonist ivuxolimab. The clonotype was recovered from an adult with an advanced solid tumor such as melanoma, head and neck, liver or kidney cancer. In DNA, the CDR3 is TGTGCCAGCAGCTTAGCTCAGGGCGACGGTCTAGCGGGGTTCTACGAGCAGTACTTC. Translation: CASSLAQGDGLAGFYEQYF.